These 32 T cell receptor beta chains share one sample of origin, sequenced in a study of response to subunit inactivated influenza vaccine. TCRdb passed the RT-PCR reads through MiXCR, listing each CDR3 protein once. This sample has 300,000 to 350,000 distinct CDR3 sequences, with about a fifth found just once. The sequencing here drew on PBMCs from blood, taken approximately 20 months after vaccination. These receptors originate from a man between 50 and 75 years old who received an inactivated influenza vaccine.

The chain uses TRBV20-1 and TRBJ1-4; D not certain. This CDR3 has 13 amino acids. V gave up 7 bases and J gave up 8 bases, with 17 bases separating them. The germline gives CDR1 DFQATT, CDR2 SNEGSKA (reference sequence). This CDR3 reads CSVPEGIGEKLFF. The CDR3 bases are TGCAGTGTTCCCGAGGGCATAGGGGAAAAACTGTTTTTT.

The J gene is TRBJ1-2, the V gene TRBV6-5; maybe TRBD1 (6 bases). Germline V gene data show CDR1 as MNHEY and CDR2 as SVGAGI. The CDR3 totals 15 residues. The V gene lost 4 bases and the J gene lost 7 bases, with 19 bases spanning the gap. CDR3 region: CASSSSLDSLRGYTF. As DNA, the CDR3 is TGTGCCAGCAGTTCCTCCCTGGACAGCCTCCGTGGCTACACCTTC.

CDR3 sequence reads: CATRRAGEGEAFF. CDR3 DNA sequence: TGTGCCACCCGTCGTGCGGGAGAAGGTGAAGCTTTCTTT. The chain uses TRBV24-1 and TRBJ1-1; the D is unclear. This CDR3 has 13 residues. Germline lookup yields CDR1 KGHDR and CDR2 SFDVKD. The V gene lost 9 bases and the J gene lost 7 bases, with 17 bases spanning the gap.

The rearrangement joins TRBV28 to TRBJ2-7; 9 nucleotides agree with TRBD2. V lost 5 bases and J lost 7; bases outside the gene matches: 9. Germline V gives CDR1 MDHEN, CDR2 SYDVKM. CDR3 size: 14 residues. The chain's CDR3 is CASSDRAGGREQYF. Written as DNA, the CDR3 is TGTGCCAGCAGTGATCGAGCGGGGGGAAGGGAGCAGTACTTC.

There are many counts of this clonotype. The genes are TRBV10-3 and TRBJ2-2, with D possibly TRBD2 on 6 matching bases. Germline loops: CDR1 ENHRY, CDR2 SYGVKD. V was clipped by 0 bases and J by 0 bases, with 8 bases between them. The CDR3 totals 16 residues. CDR3 DNA sequence: TGTGCCATCAGTGAGTCAACTAGCTCGAACACCGGGGAGCTGTTTTTT. Amino acid sequence: CAISESTSSNTGELFF.

V usage is TRBV10-3 and J usage is TRBJ2-5; possibly TRBD1 or TRBD2 for D (5 bases each). Trimming shortened V by 6 bases and J by 3 bases, and 14 bases separated the two germline ends. The CDR3 loop spans 14 amino acids. Germline CDR1 is ENHRY and CDR2 is SYGVKD. The DNA of the CDR3 is TGTGCCATCAGCCGGGACCCAGGAAAAGAGACCCAGTACTTC. This translates into CAISRDPGKETQYF.

V gene TRBV14 combines with J gene TRBJ2-1; TRBD2 agrees at 14 bases. CDR1 is SGHDN, CDR2 FVKESK, per germline. This CDR3 has 14 amino acids. Unmatched junction bases numbered 6, after V lost 4 bases and J lost 13 bases. The CDR3 loop is CASSRRLAGGFQFF. CDR3 in DNA: TGTGCCAGCAGCCGCCGACTAGCGGGAGGGTTCCAGTTCTTC.

In its sample, this clonotype was seen many times. The chain combines TRBV5-1 with TRBJ1-2, with D hard to call. Per the germline V gene, CDR1 is SGHRS and CDR2 is YFSETQ. The length of the CDR3 is 13 residues. Trimming took 5 bases from V and 6 from J, leaving 14 bases between them. The CDR3 sequence: CASRPDTVDGYTF. CDR3 nucleotide sequence: TGCGCCAGCAGACCTGACACGGTAGATGGCTACACCTTC.

This clonotype has at least ten counts. The chain couples TRBV29-1 to TRBJ1-1; D perhaps matches TRBD1 (5 bases). Germline assignment: CDR1 SQVTM and CDR2 ANQGSEA. V was clipped by 4 bases and J by 8 bases, with 17 bases between them. The CDR3 has 13 residues. CDR3 nucleotide sequence: TGCAGCGTTGCGAGGGGCGGGGCAGCCGAAGCTTTCTTT. It codes for CSVARGGAAEAFF.

The chain couples TRBV5-1 to TRBJ2-1; TRBD2 aligns across 14 bases. The CDR3 extends over 14 amino acids. V lost 7 bases to trimming and J lost 3 bases; unmatched junction nucleotides: 0. Looked up from germline, CDR1 is SGHRS and CDR2 is YFSETQ. Written as DNA, the CDR3 is TGCGCCAGCGGGACTAGCGGGGGCTACAATGAGCAGTTCTTC. Translating gives CASGTSGGYNEQFF.

V is TRBV11-2 and J is TRBJ1-2; D gene ambiguous. Germline CDR1 SGHAT, CDR2 FQNNGV. The germline V and J ends were trimmed by 7 bases and 1 base, with 16 bases remaining between them. This CDR3 is built from 15 residues. CDR3 protein: CASKKGRAFNYGYTF. The CDR3 coding sequence is TGTGCCAGCAAGAAAGGACGAGCGTTTAACTATGGCTACACCTTC.

The chain is built from TRBV28 and TRBJ1-1, with a tentative D call TRBD1 (5 bases). Germline-derived CDR1 and CDR2 are MDHEN and SYDVKM. The CDR3 has 13 amino acids. Trimming took off 10 bases at V and 3 bases at J, with 15 bases between the two ends. CDR3 sequence: CAIIGTPDTEAFF. In nucleotides, the CDR3 is TGTGCCATCATAGGGACCCCTGACACTGAAGCTTTCTTT.

This clonotype was detected only a few times. The CDR3 loop is CASSQDDRSMNTEAFF. The CDR3 DNA reads TGCGCCAGCAGCCAAGATGATCGGTCGATGAACACTGAAGCTTTCTTT. The genes are TRBV4-3 and TRBJ1-1; D not resolved. V lost 0 bases and J 0 bases, leaving 11 bases between the germline ends. Looked up from germline, CDR1 is LGHNA and CDR2 is YSLEER. The length of the CDR3 is 16 residues.

This chain uses TRBV7-9 with TRBJ2-3; TRBD1 aligns across 10 bases. This CDR3 contains 15 residues. Trimming at V came to 6 bases and at J to 2 bases, leaving 5 bases not matched to a gene. Germline-derived CDR1 and CDR2 are SEHNR and FQNEAQ (reference sequence). The CDR3 nucleotides are TGTGCCAGCAGAACCGGGACAGGGGTCACAGATACGCAGTATTTT. This codes for CASRTGTGVTDTQYF.

The chain is built from TRBV7-7 and TRBJ1-1, with D possibly being TRBD1 (5 bases). CDR1 is SSHAT and CDR2 is FNYEAQ in the germline V gene (reference sequence). The CDR3 runs to 16 residues. Trimming shortened V by 6 bases and J by 1 base, and 18 bases separated the two germline ends. The DNA for the CDR3 is TGTGCCAGCAGATTCTGGTTTAGGCAGGGGAACACTGAAGCTTTCTTT. Translated: CASRFWFRQGNTEAFF.

This clonotype was picked up a small number of times. The rearrangement uses TRBV10-2 and TRBJ1-1; tentative D call: TRBD1 (5 bases). This CDR3 is built from 14 residues. Germline loops: CDR1 WSHSY, CDR2 SAAADI. V dropped 7 bases and J dropped 7 bases, with 19 bases sitting between them. CDR3 loop: CASTETAGVREAFF. CDR3 in DNA: TGCGCCAGCACTGAAACAGCGGGGGTTCGTGAAGCTTTCTTT.

This clonotype came up many times. The CDR3: CASRPREDTIYF. CDR3 bases: TGTGCCAGCAGGCCACGGGAAGACACCATATATTTT. The chain links TRBV6-6 to TRBJ1-3; D not resolved. Trimming left V 6 bases short and J 8 bases short, with 11 bases between. The CDR3 length is 12 residues. Germline V gives CDR1 MNHNY, CDR2 SVGAGI (reference sequence).

This clonotype was observed a handful of times. The rearrangement joins TRBV20-1 to TRBJ2-2; the D gene is possibly TRBD1 (6 bases). V lost 3 bases and J 1 base, leaving 9 bases between the germline ends. Germline CDR1 reads DFQATT; CDR2 reads SNEGSKA (reference sequence). CDR3 size: 14 residues. The CDR3 nucleotides read TGCAGTGCTAGCTTGACAGGGAACACCGGGGAGCTGTTTTTT. It yields the protein CSASLTGNTGELFF.

This clonotype was seen only a few times. The chain is built from TRBV18 and TRBJ1-1, with D perhaps TRBD1 (5 bases). Germline V gives CDR1 KGHSH, CDR2 LQKENI. This CDR3 has 14 residues. V was pared by 2 bases and J by 0 bases, with 7 bases between. CDR3: CASSPAGMNTEAFF. DNA of the CDR3: TGTGCCAGCTCACCAGCAGGGATGAACACTGAAGCTTTCTTT.

This clonotype was seen ten or more times. The J gene is TRBJ1-2, the V gene TRBV19; D is ambiguous. The CDR3 covers 13 residues. With 2 bases removed from V and 3 bases from J, the gap between germline ends came to 7 bases. In germline, CDR1 is LNHDA, CDR2 SQIVND (reference sequence). The CDR3 sequence is CASSITGDYGYTF. CDR3 in DNA: TGTGCCAGTAGTATAACGGGCGACTATGGCTACACCTTC.

This sequence joins TRBV5-5 and TRBJ1-5; D may be TRBD1 (6 bases). The CDR3 is 15 residues long. Between the trimmed V and J ends, which lost 4 bases and 0 bases, there was a span of 11 bases. From germline, CDR1 is SGHKS and CDR2 YYEKEE (reference sequence). CDR3 nucleotide sequence: TGTGCCAGCAGCAGGACAGTCTATAGCAATCAGCCCCAGCATTTT. Encoded protein: CASSRTVYSNQPQHF.

Details on this clonotype: This may come from a read error, since a much larger clone is one base off. The DNA is omitted, as the CDR3 cannot be located on it reliably, and the CDR3 follows TCRdb's listing. This chain uses TRBV10-3 with TRBJ1-5; TRBD1 is the table's D call and was not checked against the DNA. The V gene's germline CDR1 is ENHRY and CDR2 SYGVKD. The CDR3 is 15 residues long, ends included. CDR3: CAISEWGQGNQPQNF.

This clonotype was recorded a few times. J is TRBJ1-5 and V is TRBV5-6; weak D call: TRBD1 (5 bases). Germline loops: CDR1 SGHDT, CDR2 YYEEEE. V gave up 4 bases and J gave up 0 bases, with 11 bases separating them. This CDR3 has 15 amino acids. In DNA, the CDR3 is TGTGCCAGCAGCAGGGGAGGAGGTAGCAATCAGCCCCAGCATTTT. It encodes CASSRGGGSNQPQHF.

The chain links TRBV4-3 to TRBJ2-5; TRBD1 matches 7 bases. Losses at the gene ends were 0 bases for V and 5 bases for J; bases not matched to a gene: 6. Per the germline V gene, CDR1 is LGHNA and CDR2 is YSLEER. The CDR3 contains 15 residues. CDR3 region: CASSQDVGQAETQYF. CDR3 bases: TGCGCCAGCAGCCAAGATGTAGGACAGGCGGAGACCCAGTACTTC.

The chain uses TRBV5-6 and TRBJ1-5, with D uncertain. The germline gives CDR1 SGHDT, CDR2 YYEEEE. The V end was cut by 5 bases, the J end by 1 base, with 10 bases between. The CDR3 runs to 14 residues. CDR3 in DNA: TGTGCCAGCAGGTTACAACTAAGCAATCAGCCCCAGCATTTT. Translated: CASRLQLSNQPQHF.

V gene TRBV13 combines with J gene TRBJ2-7; D is undetermined. The length of the CDR3 is 13 residues. Per germline, CDR1 PRHDT and CDR2 FYEKMQ (reference sequence). Trimming removed 1 base at V and 6 bases at J, with 10 bases between. In nucleotides, the CDR3 is TGTGCCAGCAGCTTAGACTTGCTTGGCGAGCAGTACTTC. Its translation: CASSLDLLGEQYF.

The chain uses TRBV5-1 and TRBJ1-6, with 7 bases identical to TRBD1. The CDR3 length is 16 residues. Germline CDR1 is SGHRS and CDR2 is YFSETQ. The V gene end was trimmed by 4 bases and the J gene end by 9 bases; junction bases not matched to a gene: 13. In nucleotides, the CDR3 is TGCGCCAGCAGCAGACAGGGATCCGAGGACGGTTCACCCCTCCACTTT. It translates to CASSRQGSEDGSPLHF.

This rearrangement joins TRBV5-1 to TRBJ2-7, with D maybe TRBD1 (5 bases). CDR3 length: 12 residues. V lost 4 bases and J 9 bases, leaving 14 bases between the germline ends. Germline loops: CDR1 SGHRS, CDR2 YFSETQ. The DNA for the CDR3 is TGCGCCAGCAGCCCCCAGGGTGTGGCGCAGTACTTC. It specifies CASSPQGVAQYF.

V is TRBV6-5 and J is TRBJ1-1, with a weak D call TRBD1 (5 bases). Germline loops: CDR1 MNHEY, CDR2 SVGAGI. The CDR3 contains 17 residues. Trimming cost V 4 bases and J 0 bases, with 18 bases left between them. The CDR3 loop is CASSFRSVRGLNTEAFF. As DNA, the CDR3 is TGTGCCAGCAGTTTCCGGTCGGTTAGGGGATTGAACACTGAAGCTTTCTTT.

V usage is TRBV5-8 and J usage is TRBJ1-5; D may be TRBD1 (5 bases). This CDR3 contains 17 residues. V was shortened by 0 bases and J by 4 bases, with 17 bases between the two germline ends. Germline CDR1 SGHTS, CDR2 YDEGEE. The CDR3 loop reads CASSLGLAGRGNQPQHF. CDR3 in DNA: TGTGCCAGCAGCTTGGGCCTCGCGGGGCGAGGGAATCAGCCCCAGCATTTT.

In the case of this clonotype: A single base separates this from a much larger clone, so it may be a read error. The CDR3, as DNA: TGTGCCAGCAGTTTAGAAGAGGGCACTGAAGCTTTATTT. Translation: CASSLEEGTEALF. This chain uses TRBV12-3 or TRBV12-4 with TRBJ1-1; D gene uncertain. This CDR3 is 13 amino acids long.

This clonotype was observed many times. This chain links TRBV6-2 or TRBV6-3 with TRBJ1-1; D not resolved. The CDR3 extends over 13 amino acids. V lost 8 bases and J lost 0, with 10 bases in between. Germline assignment: CDR1 MNHEY and CDR2 SVGEGT. The CDR3 region is CASGSSMNTEAFF. In nucleotides, the CDR3 is TGTGCCAGCGGGTCAAGCATGAACACTGAAGCTTTCTTT.